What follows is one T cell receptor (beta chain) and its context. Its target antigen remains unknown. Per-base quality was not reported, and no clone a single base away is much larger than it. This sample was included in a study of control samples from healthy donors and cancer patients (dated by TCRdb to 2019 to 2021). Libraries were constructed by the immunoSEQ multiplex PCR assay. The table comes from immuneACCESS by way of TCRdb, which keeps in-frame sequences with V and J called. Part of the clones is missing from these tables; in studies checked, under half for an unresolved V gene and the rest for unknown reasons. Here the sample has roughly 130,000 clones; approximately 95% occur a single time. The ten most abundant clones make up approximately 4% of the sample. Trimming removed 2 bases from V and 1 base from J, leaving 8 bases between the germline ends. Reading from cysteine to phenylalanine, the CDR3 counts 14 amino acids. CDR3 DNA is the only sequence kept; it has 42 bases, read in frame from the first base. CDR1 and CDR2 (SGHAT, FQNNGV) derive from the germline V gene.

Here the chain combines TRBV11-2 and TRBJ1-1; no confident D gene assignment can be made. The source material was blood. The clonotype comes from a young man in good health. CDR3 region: CASSLSGANTEAFF. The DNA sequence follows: TGTGCCAGCAGCTTATCAGGAGCGAACACTGAAGCTTTCTTT.